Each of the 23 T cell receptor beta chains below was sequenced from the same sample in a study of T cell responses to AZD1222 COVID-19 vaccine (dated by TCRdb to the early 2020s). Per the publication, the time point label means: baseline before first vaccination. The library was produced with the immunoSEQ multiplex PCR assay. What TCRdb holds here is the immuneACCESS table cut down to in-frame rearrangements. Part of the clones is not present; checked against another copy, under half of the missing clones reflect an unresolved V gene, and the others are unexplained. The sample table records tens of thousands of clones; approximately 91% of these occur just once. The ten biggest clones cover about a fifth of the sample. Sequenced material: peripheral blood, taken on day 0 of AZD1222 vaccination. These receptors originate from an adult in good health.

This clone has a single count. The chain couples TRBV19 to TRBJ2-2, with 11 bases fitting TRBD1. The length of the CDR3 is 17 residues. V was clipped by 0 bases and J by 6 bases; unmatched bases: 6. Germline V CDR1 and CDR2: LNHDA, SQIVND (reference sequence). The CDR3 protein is CASSIETGTGGSGELFF. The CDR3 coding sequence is TGTGCCAGTAGTATAGAGACCGGGACAGGGGGTTCCGGGGAGCTGTTTTTT.

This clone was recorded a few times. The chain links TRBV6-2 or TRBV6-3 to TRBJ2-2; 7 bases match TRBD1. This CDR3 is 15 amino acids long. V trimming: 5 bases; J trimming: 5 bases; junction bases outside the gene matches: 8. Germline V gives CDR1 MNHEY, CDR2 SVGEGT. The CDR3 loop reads CASSPRQGRTGELFF. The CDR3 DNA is TGTGCCAGCAGTCCCCGACAGGGTCGAACCGGGGAGCTGTTTTTT.

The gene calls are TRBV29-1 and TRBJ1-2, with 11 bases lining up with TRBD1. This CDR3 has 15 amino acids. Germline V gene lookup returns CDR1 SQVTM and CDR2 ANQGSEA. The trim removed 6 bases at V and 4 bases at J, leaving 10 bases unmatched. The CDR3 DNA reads TGCAGCGTCGTCGGGACAGGGGGTCGAGGCTATGGCTACACCTTC. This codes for CSVVGTGGRGYGYTF. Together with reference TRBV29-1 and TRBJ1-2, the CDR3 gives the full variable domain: SAVISQKPSRDICQRGTSLTIQCQVDSQVTMMFWYRQQPGQSLTLIATANQGSEATYESGFVIDKFPISRPNLTFSTLTVSNMSPEDSSIYLCSVVGTGGRGYGYTFGSGTRLTVV.

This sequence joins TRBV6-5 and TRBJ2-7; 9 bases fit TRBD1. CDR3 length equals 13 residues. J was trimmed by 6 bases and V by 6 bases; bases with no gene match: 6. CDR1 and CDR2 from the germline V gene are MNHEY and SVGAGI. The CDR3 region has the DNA TGTGCCAGCAGGGGGACAGGGTCAGGCGAGCAGTACTTC. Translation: CASRGTGSGEQYF.

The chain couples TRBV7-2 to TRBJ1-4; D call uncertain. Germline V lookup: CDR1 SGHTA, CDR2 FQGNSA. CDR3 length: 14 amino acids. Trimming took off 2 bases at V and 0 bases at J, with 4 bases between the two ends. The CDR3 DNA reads TGTGCCAGCAGCTTAACCTCAACTAATGAAAAACTGTTTTTT. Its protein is CASSLTSTNEKLFF.

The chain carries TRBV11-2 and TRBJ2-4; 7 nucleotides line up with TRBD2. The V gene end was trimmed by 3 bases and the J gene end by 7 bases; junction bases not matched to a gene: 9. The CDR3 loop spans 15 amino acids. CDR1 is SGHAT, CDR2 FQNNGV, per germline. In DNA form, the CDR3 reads TGTGCCAGCAGCTTTGTATGGACTAGGAGGAACATTCAGTACTTC. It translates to CASSFVWTRRNIQYF.

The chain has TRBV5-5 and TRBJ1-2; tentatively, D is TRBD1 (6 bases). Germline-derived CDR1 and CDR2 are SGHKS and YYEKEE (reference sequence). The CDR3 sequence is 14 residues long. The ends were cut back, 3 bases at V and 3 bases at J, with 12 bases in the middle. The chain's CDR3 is CASSSRTEYYGYTF. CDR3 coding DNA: TGTGCCAGCAGCTCCCGGACAGAATACTATGGCTACACCTTC.

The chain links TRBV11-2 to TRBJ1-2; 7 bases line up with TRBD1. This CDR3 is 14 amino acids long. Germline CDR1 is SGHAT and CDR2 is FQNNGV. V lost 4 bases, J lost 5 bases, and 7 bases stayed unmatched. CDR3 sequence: CASSSKVGQYGYTF. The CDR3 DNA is TGTGCCAGCAGCTCAAAGGTGGGACAGTATGGCTACACCTTC.

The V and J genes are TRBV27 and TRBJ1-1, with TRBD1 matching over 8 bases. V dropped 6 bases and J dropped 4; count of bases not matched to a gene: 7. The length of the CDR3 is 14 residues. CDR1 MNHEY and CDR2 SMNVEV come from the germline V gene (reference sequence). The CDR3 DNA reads TGTGCCAGCAGCTCCCGGACAGGGAGCACTGAAGCTTTCTTT. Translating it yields CASSSRTGSTEAFF.

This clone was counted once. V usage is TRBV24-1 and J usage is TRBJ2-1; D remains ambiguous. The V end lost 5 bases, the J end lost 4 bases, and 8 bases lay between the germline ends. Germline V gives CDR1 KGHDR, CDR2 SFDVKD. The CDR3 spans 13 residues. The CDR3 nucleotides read TGTGCCACCAGTGGTTCGGAGTACAATGAGCAGTTCTTC. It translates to CATSGSEYNEQFF.

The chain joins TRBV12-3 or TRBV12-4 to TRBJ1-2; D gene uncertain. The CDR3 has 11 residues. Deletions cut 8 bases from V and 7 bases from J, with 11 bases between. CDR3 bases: TGTGCCAGCGGTAGGCAGGCTGGCTACACCTTC. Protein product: CASGRQAGYTF.

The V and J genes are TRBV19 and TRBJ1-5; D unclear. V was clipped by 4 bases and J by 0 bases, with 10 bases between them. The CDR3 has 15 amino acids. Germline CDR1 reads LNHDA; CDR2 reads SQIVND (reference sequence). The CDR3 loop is CASSTRMDSNQPQHF. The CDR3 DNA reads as TGTGCCAGTAGTACCCGGATGGATAGCAATCAGCCCCAGCATTTT. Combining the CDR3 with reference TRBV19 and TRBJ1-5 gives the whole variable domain DGGITQSPKYLFRKEGQNVTLSCEQNLNHDAMYWYRQDPGQGLRLIYYSQIVNDFQKGDIAEGYSVSREKKESFPLTVTSAQKNPTAFYLCASSTRMDSNQPQHFGDGTRLSIL.

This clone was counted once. The CDR3 nucleotides read TGTGCCAGCAGCCAAGAAGCAGGGGTAATGCGCACTGAAGCTTTCTTT. It encodes CASSQEAGVMRTEAFF. The chain couples TRBV4-2 to TRBJ1-1; D possibly corresponds to TRBD1 (6 bases). V was clipped by 0 bases and J by 4 bases, with 15 bases between them. This CDR3 region has 16 residues. In germline, CDR1 is LGHNA, CDR2 YNFKEQ.

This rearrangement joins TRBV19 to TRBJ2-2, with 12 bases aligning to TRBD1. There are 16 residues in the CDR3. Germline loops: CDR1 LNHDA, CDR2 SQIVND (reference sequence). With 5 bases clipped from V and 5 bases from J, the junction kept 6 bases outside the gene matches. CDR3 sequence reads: CASSWGQGARTGELFF. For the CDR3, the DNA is TGTGCCAGTAGTTGGGGACAGGGGGCTCGAACCGGGGAGCTGTTTTTT.

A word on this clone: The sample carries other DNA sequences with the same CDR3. The CDR3 is CASSPGQGAQPQHF. CDR3 in DNA: TGTGCCAGCAGCCCTGGACAGGGCGCACAGCCCCAGCATTTT. This chain links TRBV7-2 with TRBJ1-5; 8 positions match TRBD1. V shed 5 bases, J shed 7 bases, and the junction held 7 bases outside the gene matches. This CDR3 is built from 14 residues. Looked up from germline, CDR1 is SGHTA and CDR2 is FQGNSA.

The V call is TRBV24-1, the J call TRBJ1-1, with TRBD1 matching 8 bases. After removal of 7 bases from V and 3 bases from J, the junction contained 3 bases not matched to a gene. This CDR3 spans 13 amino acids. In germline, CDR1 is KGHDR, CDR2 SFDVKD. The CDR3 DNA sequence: TGTGCCACCAGAAGACAGGGGCACACTGAAGCTTTCTTT. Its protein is CATRRQGHTEAFF.

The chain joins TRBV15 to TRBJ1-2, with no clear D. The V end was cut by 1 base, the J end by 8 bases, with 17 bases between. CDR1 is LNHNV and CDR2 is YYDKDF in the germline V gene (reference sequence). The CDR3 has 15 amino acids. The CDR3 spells CATSRVKGGMGGYTF. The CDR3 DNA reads TGTGCCACCAGCAGAGTGAAGGGTGGGATGGGAGGCTACACCTTC.

CDR3 nucleotides: TGTGCCAGCAGCGGACGGTGGAACACTGAAGCTTTCTTT. It encodes CASSGRWNTEAFF. This chain uses TRBV14 with TRBJ1-1, with D unresolved. V was clipped by 5 bases and J by 1 base, with 8 bases between them. Germline V gives CDR1 SGHDN, CDR2 FVKESK. The CDR3 is made up of 13 amino acids.

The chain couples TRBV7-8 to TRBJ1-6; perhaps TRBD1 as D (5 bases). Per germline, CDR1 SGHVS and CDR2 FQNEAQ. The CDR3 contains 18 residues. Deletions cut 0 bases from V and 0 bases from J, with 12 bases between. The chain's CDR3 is CASSLAPGESSYNSPLHF. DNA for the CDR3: TGTGCCAGCAGCTTAGCCCCGGGGGAAAGCTCCTATAATTCACCCCTCCACTTT.

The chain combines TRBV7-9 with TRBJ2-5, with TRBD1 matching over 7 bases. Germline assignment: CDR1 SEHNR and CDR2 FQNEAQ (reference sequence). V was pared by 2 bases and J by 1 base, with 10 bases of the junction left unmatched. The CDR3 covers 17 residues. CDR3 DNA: TGTGCCAGCAGCTTACCCGGCCGGGACAGAGCCCAAGAGACCCAGTACTTC. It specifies CASSLPGRDRAQETQYF.

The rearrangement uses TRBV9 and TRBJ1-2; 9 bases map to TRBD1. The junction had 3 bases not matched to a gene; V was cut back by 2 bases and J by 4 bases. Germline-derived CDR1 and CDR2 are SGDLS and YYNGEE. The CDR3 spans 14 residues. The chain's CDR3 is CASSVGQGSYGYTF. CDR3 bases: TGTGCCAGCAGCGTGGGACAGGGCTCCTATGGCTACACCTTC.

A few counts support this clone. This CDR3 reads CASSLIKPPAGYEQYF. As DNA, the CDR3 is TGCGCCAGCAGCTTGATCAAGCCCCCGGCGGGCTACGAGCAGTACTTC. The rearrangement links TRBV5-1 to TRBJ2-7; perhaps TRBD2 as D (5 bases). With 1 base removed from V and 3 bases from J, the gap between germline ends came to 17 bases. CDR3 length equals 16 residues. Per the germline V gene, CDR1 is SGHRS and CDR2 is YFSETQ.

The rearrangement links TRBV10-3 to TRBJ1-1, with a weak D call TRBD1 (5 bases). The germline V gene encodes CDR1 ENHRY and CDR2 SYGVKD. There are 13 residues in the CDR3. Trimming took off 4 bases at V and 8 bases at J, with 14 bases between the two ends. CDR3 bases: TGTGCCATCAGTGTCGAAGGGGAAGGGGAAGCTTTCTTT. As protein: CAISVEGEGEAFF.